A single sample is the source of the 28 T cell receptor beta chains below, sequenced in a study of cytomegalovirus exposure and HLA in healthy donors. Amplification used 60 Vbeta primers and 13 Jbeta primers. Repertoires were generated with immunoSEQ multiplex PCR, while TCRdb's copy carries only in-frame clones and drops some. The sample has roughly 120,000 clones, about 81% seen once. The sample consisted of PBMCs. These receptors were taken from a man in his forties in good health and CMV-seronegative.

This rearrangement joins TRBV28 to TRBJ2-7; weak D call: TRBD2 (5 bases). Trimming left V 5 bases short and J 6 bases short, with 23 bases between. The CDR3 loop spans 16 amino acids. Germline-derived CDR1 and CDR2 are MDHEN and SYDVKM. The CDR3 DNA follows: TGTGCCAGCAGTCCCGCCGGCCGAGGGTCGGGTACCGAGCAGTACTTC. Encoded protein: CASSPAGRGSGTEQYF. Combining the CDR3 with reference TRBV28 and TRBJ2-7 gives the whole variable domain DVKVTQSSRYLVKRTGEKVFLECVQDMDHENMFWYRQDPGLGLRLIYFSYDVKMKEKGDIPEGYSVSREKKERFSLILESASTNQTSMYLCASSPAGRGSGTEQYFGPGTRLTVT.

J is TRBJ2-7 and V is TRBV2, with D possibly being TRBD2 (6 bases). CDR1 and CDR2 from the germline V gene are SNHLY and FYNNEI. CDR3 length equals 13 residues. V lost 0 bases to trimming and J lost 5 bases, with 8 bases between them. The CDR3 sequence is CASSEAGGNEQYF. The CDR3 coding sequence is TGTGCCAGCAGTGAAGCGGGGGGAAACGAGCAGTACTTC. Full variable domain (rest looked up from reference TRBV2 and TRBJ2-7): EPEVTQTPSHQVTQMGQEVILRCVPISNHLYFYWYRQILGQKVEFLVSFYNNEISEKSEIFDDQFSVERPDGSNFTLKIRSTKLEDSAMYFCASSEAGGNEQYFGPGTRLTVT.

The rearrangement joins TRBV4-2 to TRBJ2-2; no definite D call. CDR1 is LGHNA, CDR2 YNFKEQ, per germline. There are 14 residues in the CDR3. With 0 bases removed from V and 4 bases from J, the gap between germline ends came to 6 bases. CDR3 region: CASSQEIGTGELFF. CDR3 coding DNA: TGTGCCAGCAGCCAAGAGATCGGCACCGGGGAGCTGTTTTTT.

This chain uses TRBV6-6 with TRBJ2-3, with 8 bases that match TRBD2. This CDR3 has 16 amino acids. J was trimmed by 2 bases and V by 2 bases; bases with no gene match: 6. Per germline, CDR1 MNHNY and CDR2 SVGAGI (reference sequence). The CDR3, as DNA: TGTGCCAGCAGTTACCTCCAGCGGGGGTACACAGATACGCAGTATTTT. It codes for CASSYLQRGYTDTQYF.

The chain has TRBV29-1 and TRBJ1-1, with a possible D match to TRBD1 (6 bases). Per germline, CDR1 SQVTM and CDR2 ANQGSEA. The V end was cut by 5 bases, the J end by 2 bases, with 12 bases between. There are 13 residues in the CDR3. This CDR3 reads CSVNRDQNTEAFF. Written as DNA, the CDR3 is TGCAGCGTTAACAGGGACCAAAACACTGAAGCTTTCTTT.

The chain combines TRBV7-9 with TRBJ2-7; TRBD1 agrees at 7 bases. V lost 2 bases, J lost 3 bases, and 4 bases stayed unmatched. The CDR3 is 14 amino acids. Germline assignment: CDR1 SEHNR and CDR2 FQNEAQ (reference sequence). CDR3 residues: CASSLQGVVYEQYF. In DNA, the CDR3 is TGTGCCAGCAGCTTACAGGGGGTTGTCTACGAGCAGTACTTC. The variable domain in full, completed from reference TRBV7-9 and TRBJ2-7, reads DTGVSQNPRHKITKRGQNVTFRCDPISEHNRLYWYRQTLGQGPEFLTYFQNEAQLEKSRLLSDRFSAERPKGSFSTLEIQRTEQGDSAMYLCASSLQGVVYEQYFGPGTRLTVT.

The V gene is TRBV6-5, the J gene TRBJ2-7, with 8 bases identical to TRBD2. After removal of 3 bases from V and 1 base from J, the junction contained 8 bases not matched to a gene. Germline lookup yields CDR1 MNHEY and CDR2 SVGAGI. The CDR3 sequence is 16 residues long. CDR3 residues: CASSYDGAGASYEQYF. CDR3 bases: TGTGCCAGCAGTTATGACGGAGCGGGGGCGTCCTACGAGCAGTACTTC.

The chain has TRBV19 and TRBJ2-3; TRBD2 is a possible D gene (5 bases). V dropped 5 bases and J dropped 2 bases, with 8 bases sitting between them. Germline values: CDR1 LNHDA, CDR2 SQIVND (reference sequence). There are 13 residues in the CDR3. Here the CDR3 reads CASSLDFTDTQYF. The CDR3 DNA reads as TGTGCCAGTAGTCTGGACTTCACAGATACGCAGTATTTT.

In regard to this clone: One junction end disagrees with the germline gene, perhaps due to a read error. This chain uses TRBV5-1 with TRBJ2-1; D may be TRBD2 (6 bases). The length of the CDR3 is 12 residues. Germline CDR1 SGHRS, CDR2 YFSETQ. The CDR3, as DNA: TGCGCCAGCAGCTTGGTTCTTCGGGAGACGGTCTTC. Translated: CASSLVLRETVF.

The chain links TRBV9 to TRBJ2-6; 11 nucleotides match TRBD2. This CDR3 has 18 residues. CDR1 is SGDLS and CDR2 is YYNGEE in the germline V gene. V lost 3 bases, J lost 1 base, and 6 bases stayed unmatched. CDR3 sequence: CASSAQTSGDSGANVLTF. Here the CDR3 DNA reads TGTGCCAGCAGCGCCCAGACTAGCGGGGATTCTGGGGCCAACGTCCTGACTTTC.

The rearrangement links TRBV5-8 to TRBJ2-7, with TRBD2 identical over 8 bases. With V trimmed by 2 bases and J by 0 bases, 4 bases remained unmatched. The germline V gene has CDR1 SGHTS and CDR2 YDEGEE. CDR3 length: 15 amino acids. The CDR3 reads CASSFKRGSSYEQYF. CDR3 coding DNA: TGTGCCAGCAGCTTCAAGCGGGGGAGCTCCTACGAGCAGTACTTC.

J is TRBJ1-2 and V is TRBV5-6; 9 bases are a match to TRBD1. The CDR3 runs to 15 residues. Germline CDR1 and CDR2: SGHDT and YYEEEE. J lost 3 bases, V lost 2 bases, and 5 bases had no gene match. The CDR3 loop reads CASSFWDREDYGYTF. Written as DNA, the CDR3 is TGTGCCAGCAGCTTCTGGGACAGGGAAGACTATGGCTACACCTTC.

The chain carries TRBV19 and TRBJ2-7; TRBD2 agrees at 12 bases. In germline, CDR1 is LNHDA, CDR2 SQIVND (reference sequence). Trimming cost V 5 bases and J 0 bases; bases outside gene matches: 5. The CDR3 loop spans 16 amino acids. The CDR3 DNA follows: TGTGCCAGTAGTGGAGGACTAGCGGGGAACTCCTACGAGCAGTACTTC. Its protein is CASSGGLAGNSYEQYF.

The V call is TRBV4-3, the J call TRBJ1-5; D is perhaps TRBD1 (5 bases). CDR1 is LGHNA and CDR2 is YSLEER in the germline V gene. The CDR3 covers 16 residues. Trimming took off 3 bases at V and 2 bases at J, with 14 bases between the two ends. The CDR3 bases are TGCGCCAGCAGCCAGGGGAGGGGTGCGGGCAATCAGCCCCAGCATTTT. Amino acids: CASSQGRGAGNQPQHF.

This sequence joins TRBV10-3 and TRBJ1-4; D unresolved. CDR1 is ENHRY and CDR2 is SYGVKD in the germline V gene. V gave up 7 bases and J gave up 0 bases, with 6 bases separating them. The CDR3 covers 13 residues. The CDR3 nucleotides read TGTGCCATCAAGGCGGCAACTAATGAAAAACTGTTTTTT. It translates to CAIKAATNEKLFF.

This clone was seen only once. V and J are TRBV5-4 and TRBJ2-5, with 12 bases fitting TRBD2. This CDR3 has 18 residues. CDR1 is SGHNT, CDR2 YYREEE, per germline (reference sequence). V lost 4 bases, J lost 6 bases, and 16 bases stayed unmatched. The CDR3 coding sequence is TGTGCCAGCAGCCAGGACCAGACTAGCGGGAGCGTCAGGAAGACCCAGTACTTC. Translating gives CASSQDQTSGSVRKTQYF.

This rearrangement joins TRBV6-1 to TRBJ2-6, with D possibly TRBD1 on 6 matching bases. This CDR3 has 17 amino acids. Trimming removed 2 bases from V and 2 bases from J, with 13 bases in between. Germline V gene data show CDR1 as MNHNS and CDR2 as SASEGT. The CDR3 sequence is CASSESWGRAGANVLTF. For the CDR3, the DNA is TGTGCCAGCAGTGAATCTTGGGGGCGGGCTGGGGCCAACGTCCTGACTTTC.

The rearrangement links TRBV30 to TRBJ2-7, with D possibly matching TRBD1 (7 bases). In germline, CDR1 is GTSNPN, CDR2 SVGIG (reference sequence). This CDR3 spans 14 amino acids. With 2 bases removed from V and 3 bases from J, the gap between germline ends came to 14 bases. The CDR3 DNA reads as TGTGCCTGGAGTCTGGGGGGACAGAACTACGAGCAGTACTTC. Translated, it gives CAWSLGGQNYEQYF.

The chain combines TRBV10-3 with TRBJ2-1; D not certain. From germline, CDR1 is ENHRY and CDR2 SYGVKD. The CDR3 runs 12 residues. V dropped 8 bases and J dropped 6 bases, with 11 bases sitting between them. The CDR3 DNA sequence: TGTGCCATCTCGGTACGTGCCAATGAGCAGTTCTTC. Translated, it gives CAISVRANEQFF.

The genes are TRBV5-1 and TRBJ1-1; TRBD1 might be the D (6 bases). Trimming left V 6 bases short and J 1 base short, with 16 bases between. Germline-derived CDR1 and CDR2 are SGHRS and YFSETQ. This CDR3 has 15 amino acids. CDR3 DNA: TGCGCCAGCAAATCAGGGGCCGGGCGGAACACTGAAGCTTTCTTT. Amino acid sequence: CASKSGAGRNTEAFF.

The chain couples TRBV19 to TRBJ1-1; D might be TRBD1 (6 bases). With 5 bases removed from V and 4 bases from J, the gap between germline ends came to 11 bases. The V gene's germline CDR1 is LNHDA and CDR2 SQIVND (reference sequence). This CDR3 comprises 13 residues. CDR3 in amino acids: CASSSGQFTEAFF. For the CDR3, the DNA is TGTGCCAGTAGTTCAGGACAGTTCACTGAAGCTTTCTTT.

V usage is TRBV28 and J usage is TRBJ2-5; 9 nucleotides agree with TRBD2. Matching the DNA end better, TRBJ2-7 makes the J call doubtful. Germline loops: CDR1 MDHEN, CDR2 SYDVKM. This CDR3 spans 11 amino acids. The DNA for the CDR3 is TGTGCCGCTAGCGGGACCTACGAGCAGTACTTC. The encoded protein is CAASGTYEQYF.

J is TRBJ1-4 and V is TRBV5-1; D perhaps matches TRBD1 (5 bases). V was trimmed by 5 bases and J by 8 bases, leaving 28 bases between them. Germline V gives CDR1 SGHRS, CDR2 YFSETQ. The CDR3 has 18 amino acids. The CDR3 bases are TGCGCCAGCAGAGGGGTAGCGGGGTTACCCACTTATGAAGAAAAACTGTTTTTT. Its translation: CASRGVAGLPTYEEKLFF. Based on the CDR3 plus reference TRBV5-1 and TRBJ1-4, the full variable domain is KAGVTQTPRYLIKTRGQQVTLSCSPISGHRSVSWYQQTPGQGLQFLFEYFSETQRNKGNFPGRFSGRQFSNSRSEMNVSTLELGDSALYLCASRGVAGLPTYEEKLFFGSGTQLSVL.

This sequence joins TRBV27 and TRBJ2-7; 9 nucleotides agree with TRBD2. The CDR3 totals 15 residues. Germline-derived CDR1 and CDR2 are MNHEY and SMNVEV (reference sequence). V lost 3 bases to trimming and J lost 2 bases; unmatched junction nucleotides: 5. This CDR3 reads CASSLGLAGAYEQYF. The CDR3 coding sequence is TGTGCCAGCAGTTTGGGGTTAGCGGGAGCCTACGAGCAGTACTTC.

The chain links TRBV7-3 to TRBJ1-1, with TRBD1 identical over 8 bases. The CDR3 is 14 amino acids. Germline values: CDR1 SGHTA, CDR2 FQGTGA. V gave up 2 bases and J gave up 7 bases; unmatched junction bases: 6. CDR3 protein: CASSLRDRGDEAFF. CDR3 DNA sequence: TGTGCCAGCAGCTTACGAGACAGGGGCGATGAAGCTTTCTTT.

The chain couples TRBV10-2 to TRBJ1-2; 7 bases fit TRBD1. V lost 10 bases to trimming and J lost 4 bases; unmatched junction nucleotides: 6. This CDR3 has 12 residues. Germline assignment: CDR1 WSHSY and CDR2 SAAADI. The CDR3 DNA sequence: TGCGCCACCAGCTCAGGGGGCTATGGCTACACCTTC. This codes for CATSSGGYGYTF.

The genes are TRBV27 and TRBJ2-3, with no clear D. The CDR3 sequence is 16 residues long. Germline loops: CDR1 MNHEY, CDR2 SMNVEV (reference sequence). V shed 9 bases and J shed 6 bases, with 25 bases lying between them. The CDR3 nucleotides read TGTGCCAGAATTCTTCGCGACTTCCCCACCCCGGATACGCAGTATTTT. It is translated as CARILRDFPTPDTQYF.

The V gene is TRBV6-1, the J gene TRBJ1-5; D ambiguous. Germline V lookup: CDR1 MNHNS, CDR2 SASEGT. V lost 7 bases and J 6 bases, leaving 16 bases between the germline ends. CDR3 length: 14 residues. CDR3 protein: CASNRLAVGQPQHF. The DNA of the CDR3 is TGTGCCAGCAACCGATTGGCGGTCGGTCAGCCCCAGCATTTT.